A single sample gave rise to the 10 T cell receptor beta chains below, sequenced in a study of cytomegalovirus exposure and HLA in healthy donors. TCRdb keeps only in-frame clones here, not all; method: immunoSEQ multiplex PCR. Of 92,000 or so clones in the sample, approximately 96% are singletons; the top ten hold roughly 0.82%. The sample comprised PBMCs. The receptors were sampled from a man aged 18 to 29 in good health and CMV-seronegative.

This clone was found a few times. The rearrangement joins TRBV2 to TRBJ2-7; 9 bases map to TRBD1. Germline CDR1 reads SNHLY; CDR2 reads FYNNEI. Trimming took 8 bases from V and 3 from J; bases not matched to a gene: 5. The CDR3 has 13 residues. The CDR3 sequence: CASDGQGSYEQYF. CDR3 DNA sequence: TGTGCCAGCGATGGACAGGGGAGCTACGAGCAGTACTTC.

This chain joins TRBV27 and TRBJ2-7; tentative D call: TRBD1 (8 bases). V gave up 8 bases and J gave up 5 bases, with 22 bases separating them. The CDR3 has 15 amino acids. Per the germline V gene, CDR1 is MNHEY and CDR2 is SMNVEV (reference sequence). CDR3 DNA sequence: TGTGCCAGCTCACCGCGACAGGGGAGGGTCCACGAGCAGTACTTC. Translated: CASSPRQGRVHEQYF.

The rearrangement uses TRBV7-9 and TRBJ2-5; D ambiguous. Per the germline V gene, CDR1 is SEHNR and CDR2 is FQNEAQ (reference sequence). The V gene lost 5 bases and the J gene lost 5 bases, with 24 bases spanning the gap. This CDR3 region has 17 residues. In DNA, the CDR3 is TGTGCCAGCAGCCCTAAAACCCGCGGTGTAGAGCAGGAGACCCAGTACTTC. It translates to CASSPKTRGVEQETQYF.

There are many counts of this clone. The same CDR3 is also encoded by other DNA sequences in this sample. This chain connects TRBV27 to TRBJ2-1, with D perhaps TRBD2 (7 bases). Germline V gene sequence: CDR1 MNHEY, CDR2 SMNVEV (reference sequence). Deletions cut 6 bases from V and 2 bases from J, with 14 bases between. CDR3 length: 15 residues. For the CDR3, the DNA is TGTGCCAGCAGGGAGGGGGGGGGTACCTACAATGAGCAGTTCTTC. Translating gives CASREGGGTYNEQFF.

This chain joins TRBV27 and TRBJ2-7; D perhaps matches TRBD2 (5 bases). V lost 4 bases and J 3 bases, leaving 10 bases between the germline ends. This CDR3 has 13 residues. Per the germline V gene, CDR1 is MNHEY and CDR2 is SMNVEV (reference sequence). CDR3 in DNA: TGTGCCAGCAGTTGGGGAGTTGGCTACGAGCAGTACGTC. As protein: CASSWGVGYEQYV.

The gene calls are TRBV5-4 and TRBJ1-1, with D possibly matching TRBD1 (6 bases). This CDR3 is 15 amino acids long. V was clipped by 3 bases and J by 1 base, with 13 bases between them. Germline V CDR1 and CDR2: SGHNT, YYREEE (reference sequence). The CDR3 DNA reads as TGTGCCAGCAGCTCACTAGGACAGCAGAACACTGAAGCTTTCTTT. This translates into CASSSLGQQNTEAFF.

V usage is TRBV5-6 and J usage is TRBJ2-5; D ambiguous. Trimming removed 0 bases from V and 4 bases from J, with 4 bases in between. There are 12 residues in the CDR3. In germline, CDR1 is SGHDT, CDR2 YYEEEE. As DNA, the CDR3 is TGTGCCAGCAGCTTGGGGGCAGAGACCCAGTACTTC. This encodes CASSLGAETQYF.

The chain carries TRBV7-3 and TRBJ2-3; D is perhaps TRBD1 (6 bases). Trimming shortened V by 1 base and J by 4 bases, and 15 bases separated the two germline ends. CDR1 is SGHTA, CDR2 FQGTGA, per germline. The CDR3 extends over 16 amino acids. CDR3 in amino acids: CASSLNVRAGADTQYF. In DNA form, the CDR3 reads TGTGCCAGCAGCTTAAATGTTAGGGCAGGGGCAGATACGCAGTATTTT.

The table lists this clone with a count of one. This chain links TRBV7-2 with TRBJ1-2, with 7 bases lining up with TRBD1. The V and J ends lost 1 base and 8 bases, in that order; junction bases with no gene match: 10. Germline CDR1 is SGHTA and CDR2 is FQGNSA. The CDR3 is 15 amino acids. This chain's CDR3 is CASSLGLDRVGGYTF. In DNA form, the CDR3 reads TGTGCCAGCAGCTTAGGATTAGACAGGGTGGGAGGCTACACCTTC. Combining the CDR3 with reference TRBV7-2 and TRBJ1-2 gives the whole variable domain GAGVSQSPSNKVTEKGKDVELRCDPISGHTALYWYRQSLGQGLEFLIYFQGNSAPDKSGLPSDRFSAERTGGSVSTLTIQRTQQEDSAVYLCASSLGLDRVGGYTFGSGTRLTVV.

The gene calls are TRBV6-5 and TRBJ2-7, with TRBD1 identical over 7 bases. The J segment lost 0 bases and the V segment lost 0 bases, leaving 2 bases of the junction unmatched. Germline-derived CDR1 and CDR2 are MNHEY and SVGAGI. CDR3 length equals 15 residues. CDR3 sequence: CASSYSRQGSYEQYF. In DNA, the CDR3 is TGTGCCAGCAGTTACTCCAGACAGGGCTCCTACGAGCAGTACTTC.